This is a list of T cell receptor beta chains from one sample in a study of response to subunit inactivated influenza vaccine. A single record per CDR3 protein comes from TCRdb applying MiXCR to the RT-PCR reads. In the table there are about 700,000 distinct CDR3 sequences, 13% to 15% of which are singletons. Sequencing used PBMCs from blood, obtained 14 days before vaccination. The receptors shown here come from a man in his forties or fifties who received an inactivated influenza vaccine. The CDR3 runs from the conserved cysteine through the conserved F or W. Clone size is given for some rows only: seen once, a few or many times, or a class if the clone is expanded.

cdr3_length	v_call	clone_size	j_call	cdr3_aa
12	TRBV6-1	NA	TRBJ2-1	CASLDRNYEQFF
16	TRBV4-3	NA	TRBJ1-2	CASSQDLRPQGYGYTF
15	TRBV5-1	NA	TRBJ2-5	CASSLVKGMRETQYF
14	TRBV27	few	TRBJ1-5	CASSLTGFVQPQHF
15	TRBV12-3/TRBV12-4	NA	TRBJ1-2	CASTPGLVAGNGYTF
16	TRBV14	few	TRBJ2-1	CASSPKERGHTNEQFF
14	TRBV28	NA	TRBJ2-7	CASSFTVSSYEQYF
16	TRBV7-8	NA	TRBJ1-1	CASSLVWAGGNTEAFF
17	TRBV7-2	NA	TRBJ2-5	CASSLVLAGGPLQTQYF
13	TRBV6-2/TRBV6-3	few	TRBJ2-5	CASSRPAQETQYF
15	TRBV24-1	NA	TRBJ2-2	CATTPRAVATGELFF
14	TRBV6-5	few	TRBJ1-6	CASRYLAGGSPLHF
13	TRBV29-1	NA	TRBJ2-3	CSVADTVGDTQYF
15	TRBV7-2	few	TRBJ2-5	CASSPRVGGQETQYF
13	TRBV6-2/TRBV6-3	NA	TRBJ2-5	CASSMTRVETQYF
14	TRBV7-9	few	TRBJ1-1	CASSFQGGHTEAFF
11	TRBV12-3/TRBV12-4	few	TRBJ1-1	CASSSLFVAFF
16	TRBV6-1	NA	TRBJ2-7	CASRVGGLSVSYEQYF
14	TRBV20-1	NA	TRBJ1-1	CSARDQQRGAEAFF
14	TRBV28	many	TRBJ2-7	CASSDNRPSYEQYF
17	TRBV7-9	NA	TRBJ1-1	CASSQTGDLIRNTEAFF
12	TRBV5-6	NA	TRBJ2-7	CASSVGRGEQYF
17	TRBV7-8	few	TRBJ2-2	CASSWQTVVGNTGELFF
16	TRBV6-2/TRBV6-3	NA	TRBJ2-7	CASSYSILAGPYEQYF
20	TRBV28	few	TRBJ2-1	CASSFPPRLAGGSSYNEQFF
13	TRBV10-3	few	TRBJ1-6	CAIGWDSNSPLHF
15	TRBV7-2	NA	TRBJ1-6	CASSLAAGFDSPLHF
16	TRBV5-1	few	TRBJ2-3	CASSPEGWRSTDTQYF
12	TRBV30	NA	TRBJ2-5	CAWTGRKETQYF
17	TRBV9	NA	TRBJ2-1	CASSVDLALSSYNEQFF
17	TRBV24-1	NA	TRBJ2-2	CATSVLKTRLSTGELFF
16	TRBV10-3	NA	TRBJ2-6	CAISESGFGGANVLTF
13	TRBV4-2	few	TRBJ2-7	CASSQDEDYEQYF
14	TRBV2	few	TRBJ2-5	CASNLDRAQETQYF
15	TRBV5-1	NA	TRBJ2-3	CASSLEPQSTDTQYF
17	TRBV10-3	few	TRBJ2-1	CAIRTSGTSSSYNEQFF
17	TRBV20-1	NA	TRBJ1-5	CSASSRGADGGNQPQHF
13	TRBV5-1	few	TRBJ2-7	CASSARVGDGQYF
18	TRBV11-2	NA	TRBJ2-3	CASSLHIPPQPDTDTQYF
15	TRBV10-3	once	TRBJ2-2	CAISENPAGTGELFF
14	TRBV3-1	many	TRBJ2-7	CASSLAGGNYEQYF
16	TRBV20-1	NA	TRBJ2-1	CSARASGTNSYNEQFF
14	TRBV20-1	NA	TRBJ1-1	CSASVTSLVTEAFF
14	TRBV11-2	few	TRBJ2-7	CASTLSGSFYEQYF
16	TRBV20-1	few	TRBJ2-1	CSAVNPDPGSGNEQFF
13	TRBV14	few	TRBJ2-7	CASSQDWMGEQYF
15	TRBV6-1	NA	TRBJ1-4	CASSRSGTLREKLFF
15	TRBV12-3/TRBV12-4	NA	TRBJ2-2	CASTRTSGNTGELFF
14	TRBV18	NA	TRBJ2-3	CASSPSGLRDTQYF
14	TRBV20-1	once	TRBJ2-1	CSAPGLADYNGQFF
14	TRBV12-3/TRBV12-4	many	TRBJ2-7	CASSPPGLTYEQYF
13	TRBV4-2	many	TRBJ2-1	CASSQPHYNEQFF
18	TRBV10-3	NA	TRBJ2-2	CAISERHWTSGRAGELFF